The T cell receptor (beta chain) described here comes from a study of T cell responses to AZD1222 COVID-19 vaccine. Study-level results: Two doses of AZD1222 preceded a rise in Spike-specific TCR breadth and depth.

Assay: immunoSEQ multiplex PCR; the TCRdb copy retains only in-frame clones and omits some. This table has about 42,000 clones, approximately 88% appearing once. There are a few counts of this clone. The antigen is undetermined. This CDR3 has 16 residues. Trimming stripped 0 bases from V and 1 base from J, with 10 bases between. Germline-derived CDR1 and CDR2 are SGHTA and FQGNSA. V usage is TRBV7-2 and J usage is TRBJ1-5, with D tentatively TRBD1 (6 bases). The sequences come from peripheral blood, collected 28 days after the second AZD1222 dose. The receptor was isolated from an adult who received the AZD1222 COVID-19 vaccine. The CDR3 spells CASSLAGQLSNQPQHF. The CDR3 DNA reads TGTGCCAGCAGCTTAGCGGGACAACTAAGCAATCAGCCCCAGCATTTT.